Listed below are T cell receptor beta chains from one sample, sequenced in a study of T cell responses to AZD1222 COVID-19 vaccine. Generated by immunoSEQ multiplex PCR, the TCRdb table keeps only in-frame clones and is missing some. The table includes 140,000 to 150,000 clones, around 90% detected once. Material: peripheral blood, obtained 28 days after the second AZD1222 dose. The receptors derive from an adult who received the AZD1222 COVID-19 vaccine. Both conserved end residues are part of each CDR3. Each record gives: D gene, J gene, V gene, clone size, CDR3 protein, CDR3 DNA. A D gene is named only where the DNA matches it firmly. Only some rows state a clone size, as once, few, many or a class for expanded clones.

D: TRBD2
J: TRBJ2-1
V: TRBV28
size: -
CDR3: CASRPLAGVIYNEQFF
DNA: TGTGCCAGCAGACCTCTAGCGGGAGTTATCTACAATGAGCAGTTCTTC

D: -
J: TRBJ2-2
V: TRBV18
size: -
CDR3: CASSPVPGPGELFF
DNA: TGTGCCAGCTCACCAGTCCCGGGGCCCGGGGAGCTGTTTTTT

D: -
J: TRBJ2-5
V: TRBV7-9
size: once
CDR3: CASSLAEVTETQYF
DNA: TGTGCCAGCAGCCTCGCCGAGGTTACCGAGACCCAGTACTTC

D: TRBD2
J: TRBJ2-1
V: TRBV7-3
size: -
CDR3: CASSGTSGTEQFF
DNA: TGTGCCAGCAGCGGGACTAGCGGGACTGAGCAGTTCTTC

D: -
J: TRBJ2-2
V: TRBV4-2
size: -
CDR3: CASSQGTGPTGELFF
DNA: TGTGCCAGCAGCCAAGGTACGGGACCCACCGGGGAGCTGTTTTTT

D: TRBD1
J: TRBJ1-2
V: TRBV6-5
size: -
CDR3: CASRDRGWIGYTF
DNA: TGTGCCAGCCGGGACAGGGGCTGGATCGGCTACACCTTC

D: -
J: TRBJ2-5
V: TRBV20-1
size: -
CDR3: CSARPLETQYF
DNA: TGCAGTGCTAGGCCGTTGGAGACCCAGTACTTC

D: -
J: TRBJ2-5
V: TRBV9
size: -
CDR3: CASSVASNQETQYF
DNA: TGTGCCAGCAGCGTAGCTTCTAACCAAGAGACCCAGTACTTC

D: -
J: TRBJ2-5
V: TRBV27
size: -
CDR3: CASRPLWAEQETQYF
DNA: TGTGCCAGCAGGCCCCTCTGGGCAGAACAAGAGACCCAGTACTTC

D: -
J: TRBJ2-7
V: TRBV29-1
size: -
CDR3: CSVSPSSYEQYF
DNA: TGCAGCGTTAGCCCTAGCTCCTACGAGCAGTACTTC

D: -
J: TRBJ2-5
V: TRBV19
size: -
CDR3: CASTGREETQYF
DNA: TGTGCCAGTACGGGCAGGGAAGAGACCCAGTACTTC

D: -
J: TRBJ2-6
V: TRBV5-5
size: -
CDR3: CASSFGAGIPLSGANVLTF
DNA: TGTGCCAGCAGCTTCGGGGCCGGGATCCCCCTCTCTGGGGCCAACGTCCTGACTTTC

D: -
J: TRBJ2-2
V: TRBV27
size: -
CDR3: CASSSAGELFF
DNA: TGTGCCAGCAGTTCCGCCGGGGAGCTGTTTTTT

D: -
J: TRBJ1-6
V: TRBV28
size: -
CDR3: CASSFGGGYSPLHF
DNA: TGTGCCAGCAGTTTTGGGGGCGGGTATTCACCCCTCCACTTT

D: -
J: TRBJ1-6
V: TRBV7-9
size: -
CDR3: CASSSDRLNSPLHF
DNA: TGTGCCAGCAGCTCCGACAGGCTTAATTCACCCCTCCACTTT

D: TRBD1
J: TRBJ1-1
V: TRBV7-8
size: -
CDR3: CASSLRQGYTEAFF
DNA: TGTGCCAGCAGCTTAAGACAGGGTTACACTGAAGCTTTCTTT

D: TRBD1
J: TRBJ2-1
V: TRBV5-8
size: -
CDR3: CASSFGQGSYNEQFF
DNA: TGTGCCAGCAGCTTTGGACAGGGGTCCTACAATGAGCAGTTCTTC

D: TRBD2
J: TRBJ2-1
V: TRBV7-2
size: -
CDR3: CASSLPPGTSGGYNEQFF
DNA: TGTGCCAGCAGCTTACCACCCGGGACTAGCGGGGGTTACAATGAGCAGTTCTTC

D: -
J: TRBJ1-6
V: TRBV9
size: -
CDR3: CASSRNNSPLHF
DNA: TGTGCCAGCAGCCGAAATAATTCACCCCTCCACTTT

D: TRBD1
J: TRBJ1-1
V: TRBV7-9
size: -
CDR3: CASSSLFRGNLYTEAFF
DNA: TGTGCCAGCAGCTCCCTGTTCAGGGGGAATTTGTACACTGAAGCTTTCTTT

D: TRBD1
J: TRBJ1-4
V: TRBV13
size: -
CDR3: CASSDSTGANEKLFF
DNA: TGTGCCAGCAGCGACTCGACAGGGGCAAATGAAAAACTGTTTTTT

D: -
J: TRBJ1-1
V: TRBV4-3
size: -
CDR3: CASNLELRGTEAFF
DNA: TGCGCCAGCAACCTGGAGCTTCGAGGCACTGAAGCTTTCTTT

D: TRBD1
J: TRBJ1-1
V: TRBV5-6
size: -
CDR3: CASTDRGKTFF
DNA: TGTGCCAGCACCGACAGGGGTAAAACTTTCTTT

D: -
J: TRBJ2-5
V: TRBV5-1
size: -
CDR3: CASSVTAGETQYF
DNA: TGCGCCAGCTCGGTCACGGCGGGAGAGACCCAGTACTTC

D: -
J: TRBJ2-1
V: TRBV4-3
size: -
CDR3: CASSQDLVSDEQFF
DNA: TGCGCCAGCAGCCAAGATCTTGTGAGCGATGAGCAGTTCTTC

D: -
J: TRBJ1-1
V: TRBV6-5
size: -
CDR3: CASMGTGGLGTEAFF
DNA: TGTGCCAGCATGGGAACAGGCGGGTTAGGCACTGAAGCTTTCTTT

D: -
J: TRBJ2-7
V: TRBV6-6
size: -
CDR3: CASSRSGDGINYEQYF
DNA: TGTGCCAGCAGTCGATCCGGGGACGGCATTAACTACGAGCAGTACTTC

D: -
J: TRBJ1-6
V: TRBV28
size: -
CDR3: CASSFRGDSPLHF
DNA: TGTGCCAGCAGTTTTCGGGGGGATTCACCCCTCCACTTT

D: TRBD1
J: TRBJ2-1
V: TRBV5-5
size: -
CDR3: CASSLSGTGVYNEQFF
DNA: TGTGCCAGCAGCTTATCCGGGACAGGGGTCTACAATGAGCAGTTCTTC

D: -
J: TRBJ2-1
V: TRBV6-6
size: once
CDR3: CASSPGPGNPFF
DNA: TGTGCCAGCAGTCCGGGCCCAGGAAATCCGTTCTTC

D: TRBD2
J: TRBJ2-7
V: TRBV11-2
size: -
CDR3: CASSIGGGLGEQYF
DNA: TGTGCCAGCAGTATTGGCGGGGGGCTGGGCGAGCAGTACTTC

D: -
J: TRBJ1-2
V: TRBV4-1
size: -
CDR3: CASSQGPLYYGYTF
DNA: TGCGCCAGCAGCCAGGGGCCATTATACTATGGCTACACCTTC

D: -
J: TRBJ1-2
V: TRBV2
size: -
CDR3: CASSYRALQDGYTF
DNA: TGTGCCAGCAGCTACAGGGCCCTGCAGGATGGCTACACCTTC

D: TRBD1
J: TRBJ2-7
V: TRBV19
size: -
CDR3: CASLVQGAYEQYF
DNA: TGTGCCAGTCTCGTTCAGGGGGCCTACGAGCAGTACTTC

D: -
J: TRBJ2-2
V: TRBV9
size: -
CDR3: CASSVKRTGELFF
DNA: TGTGCCAGCAGCGTCAAGAGAACCGGGGAGCTGTTTTTT

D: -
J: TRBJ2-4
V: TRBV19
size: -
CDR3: CASSIQEGAKNIQYF
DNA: TGTGCCAGTAGTATTCAGGAGGGAGCCAAAAACATTCAGTACTTC

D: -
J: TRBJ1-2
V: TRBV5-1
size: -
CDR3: CASGIGDGYTF
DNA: TGCGCCAGCGGAATAGGCGATGGCTACACCTTC

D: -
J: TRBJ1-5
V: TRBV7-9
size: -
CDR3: CASSPGGSGIEPQHF
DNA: TGTGCCAGCAGCCCCGGGGGGTCCGGAATTGAGCCCCAGCATTTT

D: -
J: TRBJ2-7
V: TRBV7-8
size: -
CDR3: CASSLGFSGTYEQYF
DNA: TGTGCCAGCAGCTTAGGCTTTTCAGGGACCTACGAGCAGTACTTC

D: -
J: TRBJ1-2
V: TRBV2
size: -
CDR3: CASARETGAGYTF
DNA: TGTGCCAGCGCCAGGGAAACGGGGGCTGGCTACACCTTC

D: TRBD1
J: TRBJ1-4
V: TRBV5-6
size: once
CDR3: CASSEDRKGSYNEKLFF
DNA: TGTGCCAGCAGCGAGGACAGGAAGGGCTCCTATAATGAAAAACTGTTTTTT

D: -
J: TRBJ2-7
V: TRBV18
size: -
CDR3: CASSPSLGYEQYF
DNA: TGTGCCAGCTCACCAAGTCTCGGATACGAGCAGTACTTC

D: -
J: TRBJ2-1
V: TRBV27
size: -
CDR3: CASRTGNEQFF
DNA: TGTGCCAGCAGGACTGGCAATGAGCAGTTCTTC

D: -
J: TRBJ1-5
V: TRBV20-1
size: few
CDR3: CSASRPKGPGDNQPQHF
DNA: TGCAGTGCTAGTCGCCCAAAGGGGCCCGGGGACAATCAGCCCCAGCATTTT

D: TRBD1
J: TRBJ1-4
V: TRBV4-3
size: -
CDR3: CASSPGDSRNEKLFF
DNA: TGCGCCAGCAGCCCCGGGGACAGCCGAAATGAAAAACTGTTTTTT

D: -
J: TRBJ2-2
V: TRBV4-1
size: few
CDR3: CATRDQGGTGELFF
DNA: TGCGCCACCAGAGACCAAGGGGGCACCGGGGAGCTGTTTTTT

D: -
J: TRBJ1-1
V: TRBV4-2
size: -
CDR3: CASSPTSPGNTEAFF
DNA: TGTGCCAGCAGCCCTACCTCCCCAGGGAACACTGAAGCTTTCTTT

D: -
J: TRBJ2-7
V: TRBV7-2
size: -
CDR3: CASSSSLPEGQYF
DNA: TGTGCCAGCAGCTCCTCTCTCCCCGAGGGGCAGTACTTC

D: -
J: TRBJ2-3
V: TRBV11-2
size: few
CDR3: CASSRTGALSTDTQYF
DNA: TGTGCCAGCAGCCGAACAGGAGCACTTAGCACAGATACGCAGTATTTT